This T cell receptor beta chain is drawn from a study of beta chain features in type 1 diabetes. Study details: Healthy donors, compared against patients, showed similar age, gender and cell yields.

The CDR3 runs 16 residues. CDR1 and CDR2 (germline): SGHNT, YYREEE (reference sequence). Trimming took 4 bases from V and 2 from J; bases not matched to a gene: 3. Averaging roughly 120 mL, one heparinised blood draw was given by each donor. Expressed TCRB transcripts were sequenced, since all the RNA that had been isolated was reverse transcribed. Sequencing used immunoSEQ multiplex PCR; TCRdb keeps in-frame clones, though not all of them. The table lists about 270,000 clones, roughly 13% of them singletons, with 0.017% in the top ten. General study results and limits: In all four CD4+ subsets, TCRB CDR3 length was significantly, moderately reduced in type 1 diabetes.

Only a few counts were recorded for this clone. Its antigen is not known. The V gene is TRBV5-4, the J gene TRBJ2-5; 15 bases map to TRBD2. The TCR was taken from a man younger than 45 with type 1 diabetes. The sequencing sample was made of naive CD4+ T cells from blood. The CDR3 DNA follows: TGTGCCAGCAGCCCCGGACTAGCGGGAGGGCAAGAGACCCAGTACTTC. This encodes CASSPGLAGGQETQYF.